This T cell receptor beta chain was observed in a study of T cell responses to AZD1222 COVID-19 vaccine. Using immunoSEQ multiplex PCR, the repertoire was profiled, and TCRdb retains in-frame clones only, with some absent. Here the sample spans approximately 97,000 clones, around 82% being singletons. This clone came up once. Germline-derived CDR1 and CDR2 are KGHDR and SFDVKD. CDR3 length: 14 residues. Deletions cut 2 bases from V and 5 bases from J, with 11 bases between. The TCR was taken from an adult in good health. The genes are TRBV24-1 and TRBJ2-5, with a tentative D call TRBD1 (5 bases). The source material was peripheral blood, sampled on day 0 of AZD1222 vaccination. CDR3 sequence: CATSDSVAGETQYF. CDR3 coding DNA: TGTGCCACCAGTGATTCAGTGGCAGGGGAGACCCAGTACTTC.